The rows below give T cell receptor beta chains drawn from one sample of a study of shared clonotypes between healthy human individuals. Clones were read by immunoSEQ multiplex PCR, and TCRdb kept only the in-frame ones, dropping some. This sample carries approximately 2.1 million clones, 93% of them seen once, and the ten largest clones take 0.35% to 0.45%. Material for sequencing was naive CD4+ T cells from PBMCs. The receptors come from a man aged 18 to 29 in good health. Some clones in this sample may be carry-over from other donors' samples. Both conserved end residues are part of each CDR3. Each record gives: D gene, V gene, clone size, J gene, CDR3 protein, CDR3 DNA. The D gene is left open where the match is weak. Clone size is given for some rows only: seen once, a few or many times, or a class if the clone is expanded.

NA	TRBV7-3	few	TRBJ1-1	CASSWLVTTEAFF	TGTGCCAGCAGCTGGTTGGTGACCACTGAAGCTTTCTTT
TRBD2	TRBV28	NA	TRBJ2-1	CASSSTSGRAKVNEQFF	TGTGCCAGCAGTTCCACTAGCGGGAGGGCAAAGGTCAATGAGCAGTTCTTC
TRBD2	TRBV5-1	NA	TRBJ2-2	CASSLVGGSLPNTGELFF	TGCGCCAGCAGCTTGGTAGGCGGGAGTCTCCCGAACACCGGGGAGCTGTTTTTT
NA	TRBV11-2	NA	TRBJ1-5	CASSLDGRVGQPQHF	TGTGCCAGCAGCTTAGACGGCAGGGTCGGGCAGCCCCAGCATTTT
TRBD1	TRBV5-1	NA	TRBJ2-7	CASSFGQGAREQYF	TGCGCCAGCAGCTTTGGACAGGGGGCGCGTGAGCAGTACTTC
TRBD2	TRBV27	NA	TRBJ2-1	CASSPSAGVNYNEQFF	TGTGCCAGCAGTCCCTCAGCGGGAGTTAACTACAATGAGCAGTTCTTC
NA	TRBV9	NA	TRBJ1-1	CASSAQTENTEAFF	TGTGCCAGCAGCGCCCAGACAGAAAACACTGAAGCTTTCTTT
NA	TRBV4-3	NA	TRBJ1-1	CASSQAGTVYTEAFF	TGCGCCAGCAGCCAAGCCGGAACAGTCTACACTGAAGCTTTCTTT
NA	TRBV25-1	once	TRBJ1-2	CASSRDGEYGGYTF	TGTGCCAGCAGCCGGGACGGTGAATATGGTGGCTACACCTTC
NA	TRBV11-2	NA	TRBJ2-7	CASSLTPNEQYF	TGTGCCAGCAGCTTAACCCCTAACGAGCAGTACTTC